This T cell receptor beta chain emerged from a study of blood T cells in healthy people across ages. Whole-study results and caveats: From one million sequenced T cells, diversity estimates were lower bounds.

Through a sample-barcoded 5' primer and a J-beta primer mix, a second PCR was run for 7 to 11 cycles. No fewer than 2.5 million CDR3-containing paired-end reads came from each sample. TCRdb reprocessed the 5' RACE reads via MiXCR and lists one record per CDR3 protein. The sample includes 500,000 to 650,000 distinct CDR3 sequences, roughly a quarter of them seen just once. The CDR3 runs to 15 residues. Germline CDR1 is GTSNPN and CDR2 is SVGIG (reference sequence). V dropped 2 bases and J dropped 2 bases, with 12 bases sitting between them. In its sample, this clonotype was seen a few times. Its matching antigen is unknown. This same sample was also part of a study on T cells of mothers and their children. That source notes: Normalized overlap was always slightly, never significantly, higher in related than unrelated mother-child pairs.

Sequencing input: blood. This TCR came from a boy aged 2 to 10 in good health. V and J are TRBV30 and TRBJ2-2, with a tentative D call TRBD2 (5 bases). In DNA, the CDR3 is TGTGCCTGGAGTAAGGGCCTAGCAAACACCGGGGAGCTGTTTTTT. Residues: CAWSKGLANTGELFF.